A single sample gave rise to the 16 T cell receptor beta chains below, sequenced in a study of response to subunit inactivated influenza vaccine. Using its own MiXCR run on the RT-PCR reads, TCRdb lists one record per CDR3 protein. This table holds around 570,000 distinct CDR3 sequences, about 7.6% found once. The input for sequencing was PBMCs from blood, taken 23 to 25 months after vaccination. Source of these receptors: a man aged 45 to 70 who received an inactivated influenza vaccine.

This clonotype occurred a few times. This chain connects TRBV7-9 to TRBJ1-2; the D is unclear. This CDR3 comprises 16 residues. Germline loops: CDR1 SEHNR, CDR2 FQNEAQ (reference sequence). The V gene lost 5 bases and the J gene lost 8 bases, with 24 bases spanning the gap. In nucleotides, the CDR3 is TGTGCCAGCAGCGACCTAGGTGGGCCGTACGGGATGGGCTACACCTTC. Its protein is CASSDLGGPYGMGYTF. The full variable domain, in which reference TRBV7-9 and TRBJ1-2 provide the parts outside the CDR3, is DTGVSQNPRHKITKRGQNVTFRCDPISEHNRLYWYRQTLGQGPEFLTYFQNEAQLEKSRLLSDRFSAERPKGSFSTLEIQRTEQGDSAMYLCASSDLGGPYGMGYTFGSGTRLTVV.

In its sample, this clonotype was seen a few times. The chain recombines TRBV28 with TRBJ2-3, with D unclear. Germline lookup yields CDR1 MDHEN and CDR2 SYDVKM. This CDR3 region has 16 residues. With 4 bases removed from V and 1 base from J, the gap between germline ends came to 15 bases. CDR3 sequence reads: CASSSNKAQRTDTQYF. The CDR3, as DNA: TGTGCCAGCAGTTCAAATAAGGCTCAGCGCACAGATACGCAGTATTTT. Combining the CDR3 with reference TRBV28 and TRBJ2-3 gives the whole variable domain DVKVTQSSRYLVKRTGEKVFLECVQDMDHENMFWYRQDPGLGLRLIYFSYDVKMKEKGDIPEGYSVSREKKERFSLILESASTNQTSMYLCASSSNKAQRTDTQYFGPGTRLTVL.

This chain connects TRBV20-1 to TRBJ1-1; no firm D call. The V and J ends lost 5 bases and 5 bases respectively, with 15 bases between them. This CDR3 contains 13 residues. Germline loops: CDR1 DFQATT, CDR2 SNEGSKA (reference sequence). The CDR3 reads CSAPWTGRTEAFF. In DNA form, the CDR3 reads TGCAGTGCTCCCTGGACGGGGAGGACTGAAGCTTTCTTT.

The chain combines TRBV10-3 with TRBJ2-3; TRBD2 might be the D (6 bases). The germline V gene has CDR1 ENHRY and CDR2 SYGVKD. V shed 7 bases and J shed 0 bases, with 14 bases lying between them. This CDR3 is 15 amino acids long. The CDR3: CAITPGTSSTDTQYF. CDR3 in DNA: TGTGCCATCACCCCCGGGACTTCTAGCACAGATACGCAGTATTTT.

Concerning this clonotype: A read error may be the cause here, since a much bigger clone is one base away. The J gene is TRBJ2-2, the V gene TRBV5-1; no clear D gene. The CDR3 spans 14 residues. V lost 2 bases to trimming and J lost 3 bases, with 8 bases between them. CDR1 is SGHRS and CDR2 is YFSETQ in the germline V gene. The CDR3 nucleotides are TGCGCCAGCAGCTTATCCAACTACACCGGGGAGCTGTTTTTT. Protein: CASSLSNYTGELFF.

This clonotype appeared a few times. The gene calls are TRBV12-3 or TRBV12-4 and TRBJ2-2, with TRBD2 identical over 9 bases. J lost 0 bases, V lost 2 bases, and 4 bases had no gene match. This CDR3 spans 17 amino acids. The CDR3 here is CASSLFAGGANTGELFF. CDR3 DNA: TGTGCCAGCAGTTTATTTGCGGGGGGGGCGAACACCGGGGAGCTGTTTTTT.

The rearrangement joins TRBV20-1 to TRBJ1-2, with 7 positions matching TRBD1. Germline-derived CDR1 and CDR2 are DFQATT and SNEGSKA (reference sequence). The CDR3 contains 13 residues. Trimming at V came to 6 bases and at J to 8 bases, leaving 12 bases not matched to a gene. Here the CDR3 reads CSATPTGRAGYTF. For the CDR3, the DNA is TGCAGTGCAACCCCGACAGGGAGGGCAGGCTACACCTTC.

This clonotype showed up many times. The chain uses TRBV20-1 and TRBJ1-4; D gene uncertain. Per germline, CDR1 DFQATT and CDR2 SNEGSKA (reference sequence). V lost 3 bases and J lost 2, with 13 bases in between. The CDR3 covers 15 residues. As DNA, the CDR3 is TGCAGTGCTAGGGGTTACGGGTCGACTAATGAAAAACTGTTTTTT. The encoded protein is CSARGYGSTNEKLFF.

The genes are TRBV28 and TRBJ2-7; no firm D call. The CDR3 is made up of 12 amino acids. In germline, CDR1 is MDHEN, CDR2 SYDVKM. Trimming cost V 7 bases and J 6 bases, with 13 bases left between them. The CDR3 nucleotides are TGTGCCAGCACCATTTTCACTGGCGAGCAGTACTTC. Amino acids: CASTIFTGEQYF. The full variable domain, with the rest looked up from reference TRBV28 and TRBJ2-7, is DVKVTQSSRYLVKRTGEKVFLECVQDMDHENMFWYRQDPGLGLRLIYFSYDVKMKEKGDIPEGYSVSREKKERFSLILESASTNQTSMYLCASTIFTGEQYFGPGTRLTVT.

This clonotype has at least ten counts. CDR3 in DNA: TGCAGCGTTGAACGGACTAGCGGACGCACCGGGGAGCTGTTTTTT. Its translation is CSVERTSGRTGELFF. This chain uses TRBV29-1 with TRBJ2-2, with TRBD2 identical over 10 bases. V was pared by 2 bases and J by 4 bases, with 4 bases of the junction left unmatched. This CDR3 has 15 amino acids. Germline V gene data show CDR1 as SQVTM and CDR2 as ANQGSEA.

This clonotype showed up many times. The chain links TRBV5-1 to TRBJ1-6; 8 positions match TRBD1. Germline CDR1 and CDR2: SGHRS and YFSETQ. The CDR3 loop spans 15 amino acids. The junction had 9 bases not matched to a gene; V was cut back by 4 bases and J by 9 bases. The CDR3 loop is CASSTKGQGASPLHF. The CDR3 coding sequence is TGCGCCAGCAGCACTAAAGGGCAGGGGGCTTCACCCCTCCACTTT.

This clonotype was observed a few times. This chain joins TRBV18 and TRBJ2-2; a weak D match, TRBD2 (6 bases). The V gene lost 6 bases and the J gene lost 1 base, with 21 bases spanning the gap. Looked up from germline, CDR1 is KGHSH and CDR2 is LQKENI. The CDR3 consists of 18 residues. In DNA, the CDR3 is TGTGCCAGCTCTCCCGTCTGGAGGGACGGAAAGAACACCGGGGAGCTGTTTTTT. This sequence encodes CASSPVWRDGKNTGELFF.

This clonotype occurred a few times. At one end, the junction sequence differs from germline, possibly due to a read error. The genes are TRBV20-1 and TRBJ2-7; D is possibly TRBD1 or TRBD2 (6 bases each). CDR1 and CDR2 from the germline V gene are DFQATT and SNEGSKA (reference sequence). The CDR3 length is 14 residues. CDR3 DNA: TGCAGCGCTAGTGGGGGGCGGAACTCCTACGAGCAGTACTTC. Translation: CSASGGRNSYEQYF.

The genes are TRBV20-1 and TRBJ2-5; a weak D match, TRBD2 (5 bases). The CDR3 extends over 16 amino acids. In germline, CDR1 is DFQATT, CDR2 SNEGSKA (reference sequence). Trimming stripped 0 bases from V and 5 bases from J, with 19 bases between. CDR3 region: CSARDPYRIGGETQYF. For the CDR3, the DNA is TGCAGTGCTAGAGATCCTTACCGAATCGGCGGGGAGACCCAGTACTTC.

This clonotype was counted a few times. The chain links TRBV4-2 to TRBJ2-5, with 11 bases lining up with TRBD2. V dropped 5 bases and J dropped 1; count of bases not matched to a gene: 3. Germline values: CDR1 LGHNA, CDR2 YNFKEQ. The CDR3 consists of 15 residues. The CDR3 protein is CASSDGTSGQETQYF. In DNA form, the CDR3 reads TGTGCCAGCAGCGACGGGACTAGCGGCCAAGAGACCCAGTACTTC.

This chain connects TRBV6-2 or TRBV6-3 to TRBJ2-6; D is unresolved. The CDR3 runs 12 residues. The germline gives CDR1 MNHEY, CDR2 SVGEGT. V lost 6 bases to trimming and J lost 3 bases, with 3 bases between them. The CDR3 here is CASRDGANVLTF. CDR3 coding DNA: TGTGCCAGCAGAGATGGGGCCAACGTCCTGACTTTC.